This TCR beta chain was sequenced for a study of shared clonotypes between healthy human individuals. Donors were healthy HIV-negative adults without recent acute infections or vaccinations. With 2 bases clipped from V and 5 bases from J, the junction kept 6 bases outside the gene matches. Germline V gene data show CDR1 as LNHDA and CDR2 as SQIVND (reference sequence). The CDR3 contains 15 residues. Clones were read by immunoSEQ multiplex PCR, and TCRdb kept only the in-frame ones, dropping some. The table shows roughly 500,000 clones, with about four fifths occurring only once. As concerns this clone: What it binds is not known.

Findings of the study overall: It was expected that sequencing depth would affect clonotype sharing among donors.

This chain connects TRBV19 to TRBJ2-7; 10 bases align to TRBD1. The sample was PBMCs. This TCR was sampled from a woman aged 40 to 50 in good health. Some clones in this sample may be carry-over from other donors' samples. CDR3 residues: CASSIPGTGVHEQYF. DNA for the CDR3: TGTGCCAGTAGTATACCCGGGACAGGGGTCCACGAGCAGTACTTC.